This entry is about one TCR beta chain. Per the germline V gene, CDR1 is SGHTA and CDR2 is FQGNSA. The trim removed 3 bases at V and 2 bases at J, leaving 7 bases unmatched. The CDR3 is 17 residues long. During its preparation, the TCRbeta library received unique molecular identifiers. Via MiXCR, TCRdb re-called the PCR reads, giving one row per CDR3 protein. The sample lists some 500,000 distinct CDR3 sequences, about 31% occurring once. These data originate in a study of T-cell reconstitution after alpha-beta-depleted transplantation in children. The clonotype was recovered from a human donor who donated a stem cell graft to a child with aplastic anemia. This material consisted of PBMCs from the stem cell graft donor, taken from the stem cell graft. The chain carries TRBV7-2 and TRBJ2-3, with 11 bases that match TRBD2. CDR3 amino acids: CASSFNGLAGNTDTQYF. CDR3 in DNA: TGTGCCAGCAGCTTCAATGGACTAGCGGGTAACACAGATACGCAGTATTTT.